Listed here are 24 T cell receptor beta chains from one sample, sequenced in a study of radiation and T cells in renal cell carcinoma. TCRdb's table, derived via immunoSEQ multiplex PCR, lists solely in-frame clones and lacks some. The sample has about 78,000 clones, roughly 87% seen once; the top ten hold 5% to 7.5%. Time point defined: blood 4 weeks post-SBRT, at nephrectomy. Noted treatment: 15 Gy SBRT to primary tumor, nephrectomy 4 weeks later. The sequencing here drew on blood, taken from a patient whose treatment included radiotherapy and nephrectomy. The source of these receptors is a woman aged 65 to 85 with renal cell carcinoma.

This chain links TRBV5-4 with TRBJ1-2, with D unresolved. The CDR3 contains 15 residues. Germline V CDR1 and CDR2: SGHNT, YYREEE (reference sequence). The V gene lost 5 bases and the J gene lost 2 bases, with 16 bases spanning the gap. The CDR3 reads CASRDKRAPNYGYTF. CDR3 nucleotides: TGTGCCAGCAGGGATAAAAGGGCGCCAAACTATGGCTACACCTTC. Filled out from reference TRBV5-4 and TRBJ1-2, the complete variable domain reads ETGVTQSPTHLIKTRGQQVTLRCSSQSGHNTVSWYQQALGQGPQFIFQYYREEENGRGNFPPRFSGLQFPNYSSELNVNALELDDSALYLCASRDKRAPNYGYTFGSGTRLTVV.

This rearrangement joins TRBV19 to TRBJ2-1, with 10 bases that match TRBD1. Looked up from germline, CDR1 is LNHDA and CDR2 is SQIVND (reference sequence). The CDR3 contains 13 residues. J lost 9 bases, V lost 6 bases, and 5 bases had no gene match. CDR3 protein: CASRTGGRIEQFF. For the CDR3, the DNA is TGTGCCAGTAGGACAGGGGGCCGTATTGAGCAGTTCTTC.

In this sample, this clone turned up once. Germline and junction disagree at one end, which may indicate a read error. The V gene is TRBV5-1, the J gene TRBJ2-7; 8 bases line up with TRBD2. This CDR3 region has 16 residues. Germline CDR1 and CDR2: SGHRS and YFSETQ. Here the CDR3 reads CASSLGVAGGSNEQYF. DNA for the CDR3: TGCGCCAGCAGCTTGGGAGTTGCGGGGGGCTCCAACGAGCAGTACTTC.

This clone was detected only a few times. The chain couples TRBV5-1 to TRBJ1-3; D is unresolved. The CDR3 contains 11 residues. V was trimmed by 4 bases and J by 2 bases, leaving 1 base between them. CDR1 SGHRS and CDR2 YFSETQ come from the germline V gene. The CDR3 loop reads CASSPGNTIYF. Here the CDR3 DNA reads TGCGCCAGCAGCCCTGGAAACACCATATATTTT.

The gene calls are TRBV18 and TRBJ1-1, with D possibly TRBD1 on 6 matching bases. CDR1 and CDR2 (germline): KGHSH, LQKENI. The V end was cut by 2 bases, the J end by 0 bases, with 10 bases between. The CDR3 length is 15 residues. CDR3 in amino acids: CASSPRDKMNTEAFF. The CDR3 coding sequence is TGTGCCAGCTCACCAAGGGACAAAATGAACACTGAAGCTTTCTTT.

The chain recombines TRBV4-2 with TRBJ1-6, with TRBD1 matching 9 bases. J was trimmed by 8 bases and V by 0 bases; bases with no gene match: 5. The CDR3 has 16 residues. The germline V gene encodes CDR1 LGHNA and CDR2 YNFKEQ. The CDR3 loop is CASSQEAGQGYSPLHF. CDR3 in DNA: TGTGCCAGCAGCCAAGAGGCGGGACAGGGATATTCACCCCTCCACTTT.

V gene TRBV18 combines with J gene TRBJ2-7; D remains ambiguous. The V end was cut by 1 base, the J end by 6 bases, with 10 bases between. Germline V gives CDR1 KGHSH, CDR2 LQKENI. The CDR3 loop spans 13 amino acids. CDR3 amino acids: CASSPRSTSEQYF. In nucleotides, the CDR3 is TGTGCCAGCTCACCACGTTCTACCTCCGAGCAGTACTTC.

The chain is built from TRBV29-1 and TRBJ2-7; D possibly corresponds to TRBD2 (5 bases). The CDR3 has 12 residues. Trimming stripped 7 bases from V and 2 bases from J, with 12 bases between. In germline, CDR1 is SQVTM, CDR2 ANQGSEA. CDR3 in amino acids: CSGKLATYEQYF. CDR3 DNA: TGCAGCGGAAAGCTAGCAACCTACGAGCAGTACTTC.

Only a few counts were recorded for this clone. This chain joins TRBV11-1 and TRBJ1-2, with 7 nucleotides matching TRBD1. CDR3 length: 14 residues. Germline V gene lookup returns CDR1 SGHAT and CDR2 FQDESV (reference sequence). Trimming removed 3 bases from V and 6 bases from J; junction bases left unmatched: 7. The DNA for the CDR3 is TGTGCCAGCAGCTTTAAGGGGGCGCGGAATGGCTACACCTTC. This gives the protein CASSFKGARNGYTF.

This clone was seen a single time. This sequence joins TRBV27 and TRBJ2-1; TRBD2 matches 9 bases. The CDR3 runs to 14 residues. V dropped 5 bases and J dropped 4; count of bases not matched to a gene: 3. Per the germline V gene, CDR1 is MNHEY and CDR2 is SMNVEV (reference sequence). The CDR3 loop reads CASSALAGYNEQFF. The CDR3 DNA follows: TGTGCCAGCAGTGCCCTAGCGGGATACAATGAGCAGTTCTTC.

This chain connects TRBV7-6 to TRBJ2-5, with D perhaps TRBD2 (5 bases). The better agreement between TRBJ2-7 and the DNA end casts doubt on the J call. Germline V gene sequence: CDR1 SGHVS, CDR2 FNYEAQ. This CDR3 comprises 14 residues. The CDR3 nucleotides read TGTGCCAGCAGCTTAGGTGGAGGTCTCCACGAGCAGTACTTC. Translation gives CASSLGGGLHEQYF.

The chain recombines TRBV27 with TRBJ2-7, with TRBD1 matching over 10 bases. Germline V lookup: CDR1 MNHEY, CDR2 SMNVEV (reference sequence). V shed 6 bases, J shed 3 bases, and the junction held 8 bases outside the gene matches. CDR3 size: 15 residues. The CDR3 spells CASRTLGTGDYEQYF. The CDR3 bases are TGTGCCAGCAGGACCCTTGGGACAGGGGACTACGAGCAGTACTTC.

The chain joins TRBV28 to TRBJ1-5; D perhaps matches TRBD1 (6 bases). Germline lookup yields CDR1 MDHEN and CDR2 SYDVKM. Trimming left V 5 bases short and J 2 bases short, with 16 bases between. The CDR3 has 16 residues. The DNA of the CDR3 is TGTGCCAGCAGTGCACAACAGGGTGCAGGCAATCAGCCCCAGCATTTT. Its protein product is CASSAQQGAGNQPQHF.

The chain uses TRBV9 and TRBJ1-4; 7 positions match TRBD1. CDR3 length: 16 amino acids. Germline assignment: CDR1 SGDLS and CDR2 YYNGEE. V trimming: 3 bases; J trimming: 3 bases; junction bases outside the gene matches: 8. The CDR3 coding sequence is TGTGCCAGCAGCGGGATTCAGGGGGGGCCTAATGAAAAACTGTTTTTT. This sequence encodes CASSGIQGGPNEKLFF.

The rearrangement joins TRBV11-3 to TRBJ2-7; TRBD2 aligns across 8 bases. This CDR3 has 16 residues. CDR1 and CDR2 (germline): SGHNT, YENEEA. Germline trimming cut 7 bases from V and 4 bases from J; bases unmatched to any gene: 15. The CDR3 sequence is CASNAYGGGGLYEQYF. In nucleotides, the CDR3 is TGTGCCAGCAACGCCTACGGGGGCGGGGGGCTATACGAGCAGTACTTC.

The chain uses TRBV6-1 and TRBJ1-1, with 7 positions matching TRBD1. This CDR3 has 14 residues. The V and J ends lost 3 bases and 4 bases, in that order; junction bases with no gene match: 5. The germline gives CDR1 MNHNS, CDR2 SASEGT. CDR3 sequence: CASSDRGEVTEAFF. CDR3 in DNA: TGTGCCAGCAGTGACAGGGGGGAGGTCACTGAAGCTTTCTTT.

This chain links TRBV6-4 with TRBJ2-2; D is possibly TRBD1 or TRBD2 (5 bases each). Germline V CDR1 and CDR2: MRHNA, SNTAGT. This CDR3 spans 15 amino acids. Trimming pared 2 bases from V and 6 bases from J, leaving 13 bases between. CDR3 sequence reads: CASSDVVGTAGELFF. The CDR3 DNA sequence: TGTGCCAGCAGTGACGTCGTGGGGACCGCCGGGGAGCTGTTTTTT.

The rearrangement uses TRBV4-1 and TRBJ1-2; no firm D call. This CDR3 contains 13 residues. The V gene's germline CDR1 is MGHRA and CDR2 YSYEKL. V was shortened by 1 base and J by 2 bases, with 5 bases between the two germline ends. This CDR3 reads CASSQAGNYGYTF. CDR3 nucleotides: TGCGCCAGCAGCCAAGCTGGGAACTATGGCTACACCTTC.

V usage is TRBV18 and J usage is TRBJ2-2, with 7 positions matching TRBD1. The junction had 8 bases not matched to a gene; V was cut back by 3 bases and J by 4 bases. CDR3 length: 16 amino acids. From germline, CDR1 is KGHSH and CDR2 LQKENI. DNA for the CDR3: TGTGCCAGCTCACCCGACAGGGAAGGGAGCACCGGGGAGCTGTTTTTT. Translating gives CASSPDREGSTGELFF. Full variable domain (rest looked up from reference TRBV18 and TRBJ2-2): NAGVMQNPRHLVRRRGQEARLRCSPMKGHSHVYWYRQLPEEGLKFMVYLQKENIIDESGMPKERFSAEFPKEGPSILRIQQVVRGDSAAYFCASSPDREGSTGELFFGEGSRLTVL.

This rearrangement joins TRBV19 to TRBJ1-1; the D gene is possibly TRBD1 (6 bases). CDR1 and CDR2 (germline): LNHDA, SQIVND (reference sequence). CDR3 length: 14 amino acids. With 2 bases removed from V and 3 bases from J, the gap between germline ends came to 10 bases. CDR3: CASSITGWDTEAFF. In nucleotides, the CDR3 is TGTGCCAGTAGTATAACAGGGTGGGACACTGAAGCTTTCTTT.

In DNA form, the CDR3 reads TGTGCCAGCAGCTCGATAGGGAGTGAGACCCAGTACTTC. Translated, it gives CASSSIGSETQYF. V gene TRBV11-3 combines with J gene TRBJ2-5, with a weak D call TRBD2 (5 bases). V shed 4 bases and J shed 5 bases, with 11 bases lying between them. The CDR3 loop spans 13 amino acids. Germline values: CDR1 SGHNT, CDR2 YENEEA.

In its sample, this clone was seen a few times. The gene calls are TRBV7-8 and TRBJ2-7; 7 bases map to TRBD1. V gave up 2 bases and J gave up 3 bases; unmatched junction bases: 7. CDR1 SGHVS and CDR2 FQNEAQ come from the germline V gene. The length of the CDR3 is 15 residues. Here the CDR3 DNA reads TGTGCCAGCAGCTTACGAGGTCAGGGGGACTACGAGCAGTACTTC. This codes for CASSLRGQGDYEQYF.

Of note for this clone: The junction departs from germline at one end; a sequencing error may be responsible. This chain links TRBV20-1 with TRBJ1-2, with D possibly being TRBD1 (5 bases). Germline V gene lookup returns CDR1 DFQATT and CDR2 SNEGSKA (reference sequence). The CDR3 is 11 residues long. In DNA, the CDR3 is TGCAGTGCATCGGACAACTTTGGCTACACCTTC. The encoded protein is CSASDNFGYTF.

The chain links TRBV7-9 to TRBJ1-2, with D maybe TRBD1 (5 bases). The germline CDR1 and CDR2 sequences are SEHNR and FQNEAQ (reference sequence). The CDR3 is 15 residues long. Deletions cut 1 base from V and 5 bases from J, with 14 bases between. This CDR3 reads CASSLEGRSPYGYTF. CDR3 DNA: TGTGCCAGCAGCTTAGAGGGACGCTCACCTTATGGCTACACCTTC.